A single sample gave rise to the 29 T cell receptor beta chains below, sequenced in a study of CD8 T cells in ankylosing spondylitis (dated by TCRdb to the late 2010s). Libraries came from 5' RACE. The listed sequencing device is Illumina HiSeq 2500. TCRdb redid the processing of the public reads, applying fastp at Q25 and MiXCR, and retained in-frame beta chains. Each CDR3 protein gets just one entry, which takes the most common genes and DNA from the rows behind it. Within this sample are 270,000 or so distinct CDR3 sequences, with over 15% of them counted one time only. Of the sample, over 25% is held by the ten largest clones. What was sequenced was blood, either unsorted or a sorted T cell fraction (not recorded which). The receptors stem from a male donor with ankylosing spondylitis or in good health (not recorded which).

The CDR3 loop reads CASSLEGQGTDTQYF. Written as DNA, the CDR3 is TGCGCCAGCAGCTTGGAGGGACAGGGCACAGATACGCAGTATTTT. The V call is TRBV5-1, the J call TRBJ2-3, with 8 bases that match TRBD1. This CDR3 region has 15 residues. V lost 0 bases to trimming and J lost 1 base; unmatched junction nucleotides: 1. CDR1 SGHRS and CDR2 YFSETQ come from the germline V gene.

This clonotype was recorded a few times. The J gene is TRBJ2-5, the V gene TRBV12-3 or TRBV12-4, with TRBD1 matching over 8 bases. The CDR3 runs to 12 residues. V lost 10 bases and J lost 4; bases outside the gene matches: 5. The CDR3 here is CAIRTGSETQYF. Written as DNA, the CDR3 is TGTGCCATCAGGACAGGGTCAGAGACCCAGTACTTC.

The chain combines TRBV20-1 with TRBJ2-7, with 8 bases fitting TRBD2. CDR1 DFQATT and CDR2 SNEGSKA come from the germline V gene (reference sequence). The CDR3 consists of 14 residues. After removal of 4 bases from V and 3 bases from J, the junction contained 8 bases not matched to a gene. In nucleotides, the CDR3 is TGCAGTGCTACGGGGGGGGAAGAAGGCTACGAGCAGTACTTC. It translates to CSATGGEEGYEQYF.

This clonotype was seen just once. The chain couples TRBV6-1 to TRBJ2-5; 11 bases agree with TRBD2. The CDR3 has 16 amino acids. Trimming took 3 bases from V and 7 from J; bases not matched to a gene: 10. Germline CDR1 reads MNHNS; CDR2 reads SASEGT. CDR3 residues: CASSDEGTSGDVTQYF. For the CDR3, the DNA is TGTGCCAGCAGTGACGAAGGGACTAGCGGTGATGTGACCCAGTACTTC.

This clonotype occurred many times. The CDR3 loop is CASSKSLRTFGFLSPLFYEQYF. The DNA for the CDR3 is TGTGCCAGCAGCAAGAGCCTAAGGACGTTTGGGTTTTTGTCCCCCTTGTTCTACGAGCAGTACTTC. The V call is TRBV21-1, the J call TRBJ2-7; the tabulated D call, TRBD1, remains unverified against the DNA. TRBV21-1 is a known pseudogene. The length of the CDR3 is 22 residues.

This clonotype was seen at least ten times. The V gene is TRBV6-2 or TRBV6-3, the J gene TRBJ2-5; D is uncertain. Trimming stripped 4 bases from V and 1 base from J, with 4 bases between. This CDR3 contains 12 residues. Looked up from germline, CDR1 is MNHEY and CDR2 is SVGEGT. CDR3 loop: CASSWTQETQYF. The DNA for the CDR3 is TGTGCCAGCAGTTGGACCCAAGAGACCCAGTACTTC.

V and J are TRBV28 and TRBJ2-7, with TRBD2 identical over 7 bases. The CDR3 consists of 12 residues. V gave up 8 bases and J gave up 7 bases; unmatched junction bases: 8. Germline CDR1 reads MDHEN; CDR2 reads SYDVKM. CDR3 in amino acids: CASCGSGGEQYF. CDR3 bases: TGTGCCAGCTGCGGGAGTGGTGGGGAGCAGTACTTC. Full variable domain (rest looked up from reference TRBV28 and TRBJ2-7): DVKVTQSSRYLVKRTGEKVFLECVQDMDHENMFWYRQDPGLGLRLIYFSYDVKMKEKGDIPEGYSVSREKKERFSLILESASTNQTSMYLCASCGSGGEQYFGPGTRLTVT.

This clonotype was observed a handful of times. The chain links TRBV7-9 to TRBJ2-3; D could derive from TRBD1 or TRBD2 (6 bases each). V lost 7 bases, J lost 0 bases, and 20 bases lay in between. The CDR3 is 17 amino acids. The germline CDR1 and CDR2 sequences are SEHNR and FQNEAQ (reference sequence). CDR3 sequence (DNA): TGTGCCAGCACTAAATTCCCGGCGGGACATAGCACAGATACGCAGTATTTT. Its protein is CASTKFPAGHSTDTQYF.

This clonotype was observed a few times. The chain couples TRBV29-1 to TRBJ1-1; D unresolved. Trimming shortened V by 5 bases and J by 1 base, and 8 bases separated the two germline ends. The length of the CDR3 is 12 residues. Germline assignment: CDR1 SQVTM and CDR2 ANQGSEA. CDR3 sequence reads: CSVSVGNTEAFF. Written as DNA, the CDR3 is TGCAGCGTTTCCGTGGGGAACACTGAAGCTTTCTTT. Complete variable domain (other parts from reference TRBV29-1 and TRBJ1-1): SAVISQKPSRDICQRGTSLTIQCQVDSQVTMMFWYRQQPGQSLTLIATANQGSEATYESGFVIDKFPISRPNLTFSTLTVSNMSPEDSSIYLCSVSVGNTEAFFGQGTRLTVV.

The chain links TRBV19 to TRBJ1-1; D is possibly TRBD1 (5 bases). This CDR3 is built from 14 residues. Trimming took 3 bases from V and 2 from J, leaving 10 bases between them. Germline values: CDR1 LNHDA, CDR2 SQIVND (reference sequence). The CDR3: CASSIGQGNTEAFF. CDR3 bases: TGTGCCAGTAGTATCGGGCAGGGCAACACTGAAGCTTTCTTT.

The chain joins TRBV19 to TRBJ2-1; D is possibly TRBD2 (8 bases). V was shortened by 3 bases and J by 4 bases, with 16 bases between the two germline ends. Per the germline V gene, CDR1 is LNHDA and CDR2 is SQIVND (reference sequence). This CDR3 has 16 amino acids. The CDR3 sequence is CASSISLAGQYNEQFF. Here the CDR3 DNA reads TGTGCCAGTAGTATTTCTTTAGCGGGACAGTACAATGAGCAGTTCTTC.

This clonotype came up a few times. This chain joins TRBV10-3 and TRBJ2-1; possible D gene TRBD1, 6 bases. The V end lost 4 bases, the J end lost 3 bases, and 10 bases lay between the germline ends. Germline CDR1 ENHRY, CDR2 SYGVKD. The CDR3 covers 14 residues. CDR3 bases: TGTGCCATCAGTGGAGAGGACAGCTACAATGAGCAGTTCTTC. Translating gives CAISGEDSYNEQFF.

This clonotype came up a few times. The V and J genes are TRBV20-1 and TRBJ2-7; maybe TRBD2 (5 bases). This CDR3 is 13 amino acids long. CDR1 is DFQATT, CDR2 SNEGSKA, per germline (reference sequence). This CDR3 reads CRENLGRSYEQYF. In DNA form, the CDR3 reads TGCAGAGAGAATTTAGGGAGAAGCTACGAGCAGTACTTC.

This rearrangement joins TRBV4-1 to TRBJ2-3; no reliable D call. The CDR3 length is 15 residues. V was cut by 0 bases and J by 1 base, with 8 bases left in between. Germline loops: CDR1 MGHRA, CDR2 YSYEKL. The CDR3 here is CASSQDKGGTDTQYF. The CDR3, as DNA: TGCGCCAGCAGCCAAGATAAGGGCGGCACAGATACGCAGTATTTT.

This clonotype was seen repeatedly, ten times or more. This chain links TRBV12-3 or TRBV12-4 with TRBJ2-7; D perhaps matches TRBD1 (6 bases). The CDR3 contains 13 residues. The germline V and J ends were trimmed by 6 bases and 2 bases, with 11 bases remaining between them. The CDR3 is CASSPTGTYEQYF. DNA of the CDR3: TGTGCCAGCAGCCCGACAGGAACCTACGAGCAGTACTTC.

There are many counts of this clonotype. The chain has TRBV28 and TRBJ2-1; unclear D gene. Germline V CDR1 and CDR2: MDHEN, SYDVKM. The V gene lost 8 bases and the J gene lost 7 bases, with 9 bases spanning the gap. The length of the CDR3 is 11 residues. The CDR3 nucleotides read TGTGCCAGCGGTCTACAAAATGAGCAGTTCTTC. The encoded protein is CASGLQNEQFF.

This clonotype turned up a few times. The chain has TRBV4-1 and TRBJ2-7; TRBD2 agrees at 10 bases. The J segment lost 2 bases and the V segment lost 0 bases, leaving 4 bases of the junction unmatched. CDR1 and CDR2 from the germline V gene are MGHRA and YSYEKL. This CDR3 has 16 residues. The CDR3 loop is CASSQDLSGRAYEQYF. The CDR3 DNA reads as TGCGCCAGCAGCCAAGATCTCAGCGGGAGGGCCTACGAGCAGTACTTC.

This rearrangement joins TRBV7-9 to TRBJ2-7; 8 nucleotides line up with TRBD2. The junction had 8 bases not matched to a gene; V was cut back by 5 bases and J by 5 bases. This CDR3 comprises 14 residues. Germline V lookup: CDR1 SEHNR, CDR2 FQNEAQ (reference sequence). CDR3 coding DNA: TGTGCCAGCAGCCCTACTAGCGGCCTTGACGAGCAGTACTTC. Protein product: CASSPTSGLDEQYF.

V usage is TRBV12-3 or TRBV12-4 and J usage is TRBJ2-7; no clear D. V was shortened by 3 bases and J by 1 base, with 10 bases between the two germline ends. The CDR3 runs to 14 residues. The CDR3 here is CASSLGQKSYEQYF. CDR3 DNA: TGTGCCAGCAGTTTGGGTCAGAAATCCTACGAGCAGTACTTC.

This chain connects TRBV6-5 to TRBJ1-2; D remains ambiguous. The CDR3 length is 11 residues. V gave up 6 bases and J gave up 6 bases, with 8 bases separating them. CDR1 and CDR2 (germline): MNHEY, SVGAGI. CDR3 loop: CASRGFDGYTF. DNA for the CDR3: TGTGCCAGCAGGGGCTTTGATGGCTACACCTTC.

This clonotype has a handful of counts. The chain carries TRBV6-5 and TRBJ2-5; D is uncertain. In germline, CDR1 is MNHEY, CDR2 SVGAGI. The CDR3 sequence is 12 residues long. V was cut by 10 bases and J by 5 bases, with 14 bases left in between. The CDR3 bases are TGTGCCACCATGGCCGCTCCGGAGACCCAGTACTTC. Translated, it gives CATMAAPETQYF.

The rearrangement uses TRBV5-1 and TRBJ2-1, with 8 bases identical to TRBD1. V was clipped by 0 bases and J by 12 bases; unmatched bases: 8. CDR1 and CDR2 from the germline V gene are SGHRS and YFSETQ. The CDR3 length is 14 residues. The CDR3 coding sequence is TGCGCCAGCAGCTTGGGTGACAGGGGTCTGGTGCAGTTCTTC. Its protein product is CASSLGDRGLVQFF. The whole variable domain, remainder taken from reference TRBV5-1 and TRBJ2-1, is KAGVTQTPRYLIKTRGQQVTLSCSPISGHRSVSWYQQTPGQGLQFLFEYFSETQRNKGNFPGRFSGRQFSNSRSEMNVSTLELGDSALYLCASSLGDRGLVQFFGPGTRLTVL.

This sequence joins TRBV27 and TRBJ1-6, with 7 bases lining up with TRBD1. Germline V gene lookup returns CDR1 MNHEY and CDR2 SMNVEV (reference sequence). The CDR3 length is 16 residues. With V trimmed by 5 bases and J by 2 bases, 6 bases remained unmatched. The CDR3 protein is CASSQGGVPYNSPLHF. In DNA, the CDR3 is TGTGCCAGCAGTCAGGGGGGGGTCCCCTATAATTCACCCCTCCACTTT.

In this sample, this clonotype turned up once. The V and J genes are TRBV10-3 and TRBJ1-2; 8 bases match TRBD1. The length of the CDR3 is 15 residues. V dropped 3 bases and J dropped 4; count of bases not matched to a gene: 7. The germline CDR1 and CDR2 sequences are ENHRY and SYGVKD. CDR3: CAISDGQGHVYGYTF. The CDR3 region has the DNA TGTGCCATCAGTGATGGACAGGGTCACGTCTATGGCTACACCTTC.

In this sample, this clonotype turned up a few times. The genes are TRBV21-1 and TRBJ2-1; TRBD2 is the table's D call and was not checked against the DNA. TRBV21-1 is shown as a pseudogene. The CDR3 is 18 residues long. Here the CDR3 reads CASSKEISRDWPYNEQFF. DNA of the CDR3: TGTGCCAGCAGCAAAGAAATCTCCCGGGACTGGCCCTACAATGAGCAGTTCTTC.

This clonotype appeared a few times. The chain employs TRBV5-1 and TRBJ2-2; D not certain. CDR3 length: 16 amino acids. V lost 0 bases, J lost 4 bases, and 13 bases lay in between. In germline, CDR1 is SGHRS, CDR2 YFSETQ. The CDR3 DNA reads TGCGCCAGCAGCTTGGGCGTTAGCCAGGTCACCGGGGAGCTGTTTTTT. It encodes CASSLGVSQVTGELFF.

Many counts were recorded for this clonotype. The rearrangement joins TRBV5-1 to TRBJ1-1; no firm D call. This CDR3 has 15 amino acids. Germline assignment: CDR1 SGHRS and CDR2 YFSETQ. The germline V and J ends were trimmed by 0 bases and 1 base, with 10 bases remaining between them. The CDR3 DNA sequence: TGCGCCAGCAGCTTGGAGGTGGTTGAGAACACTGAAGCTTTCTTT. Its protein is CASSLEVVENTEAFF.

This clonotype was seen more than once but under ten times. The V gene is TRBV12-3 or TRBV12-4, the J gene TRBJ2-3; TRBD2 agrees at 16 bases. V trimming: 11 bases; J trimming: 4 bases; junction bases outside the gene matches: 12. CDR3 length: 17 residues. CDR3 residues: CASQGLAGGRLADTQYF. The CDR3 nucleotides read TGTGCCTCCCAGGGACTAGCGGGAGGGAGGCTCGCAGATACGCAGTATTTT.

V and J are TRBV29-1 and TRBJ1-2, with D unclear. Trimming cost V 0 bases and J 3 bases, with 8 bases left between them. This CDR3 region has 13 residues. Germline values: CDR1 SQVTM, CDR2 ANQGSEA. The CDR3 DNA reads TGCAGCGTTGAAGATCTGATAGACTATGGCTACACCTTC. Its translation: CSVEDLIDYGYTF.